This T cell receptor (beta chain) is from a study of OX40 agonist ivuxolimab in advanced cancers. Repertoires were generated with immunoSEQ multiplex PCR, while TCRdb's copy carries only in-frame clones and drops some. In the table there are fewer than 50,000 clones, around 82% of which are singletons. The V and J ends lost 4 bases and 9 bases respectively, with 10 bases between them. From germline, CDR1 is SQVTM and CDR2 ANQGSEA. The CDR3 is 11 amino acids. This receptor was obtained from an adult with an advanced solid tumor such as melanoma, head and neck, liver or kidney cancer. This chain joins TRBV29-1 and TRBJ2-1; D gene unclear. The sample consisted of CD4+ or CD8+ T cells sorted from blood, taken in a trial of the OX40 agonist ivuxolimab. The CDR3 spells CSVGPRSEQFF. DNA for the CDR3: TGCAGCGTTGGACCCAGGTCTGAGCAGTTCTTC.